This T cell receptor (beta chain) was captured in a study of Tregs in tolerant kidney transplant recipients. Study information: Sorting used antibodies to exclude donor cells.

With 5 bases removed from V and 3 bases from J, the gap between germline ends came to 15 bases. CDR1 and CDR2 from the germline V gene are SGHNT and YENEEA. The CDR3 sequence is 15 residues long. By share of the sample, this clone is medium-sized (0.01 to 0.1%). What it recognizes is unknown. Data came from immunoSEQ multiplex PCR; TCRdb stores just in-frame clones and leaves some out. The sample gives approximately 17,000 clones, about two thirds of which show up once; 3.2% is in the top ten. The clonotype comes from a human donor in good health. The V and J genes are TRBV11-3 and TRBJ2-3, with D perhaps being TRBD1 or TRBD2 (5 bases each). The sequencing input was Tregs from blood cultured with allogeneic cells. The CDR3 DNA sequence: TGTGCCAGCAGCCCGGGACGGCGGGTTACAGATACGCAGTATTTT. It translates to CASSPGRRVTDTQYF.